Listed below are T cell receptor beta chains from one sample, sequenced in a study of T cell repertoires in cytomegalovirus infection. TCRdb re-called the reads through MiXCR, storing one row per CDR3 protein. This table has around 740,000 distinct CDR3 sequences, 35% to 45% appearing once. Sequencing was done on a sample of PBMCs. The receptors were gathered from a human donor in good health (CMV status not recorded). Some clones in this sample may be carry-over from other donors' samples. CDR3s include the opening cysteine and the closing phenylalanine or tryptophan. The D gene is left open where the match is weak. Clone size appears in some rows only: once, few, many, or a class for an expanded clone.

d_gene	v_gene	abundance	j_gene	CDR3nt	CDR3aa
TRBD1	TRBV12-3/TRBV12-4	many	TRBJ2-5	TGTGCCAGCAGTTCGACAGGGCCGGAGACCCAGTACTTC	CASSSTGPETQYF
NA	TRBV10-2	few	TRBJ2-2	TGCGCCAGCATCCCGGACGGGGACACCGGGGAGCTGTTTTTT	CASIPDGDTGELFF
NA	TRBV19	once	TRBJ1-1	TGTGCCAGTAGAGACGGACAAGAAGCTTTCTTT	CASRDGQEAFF
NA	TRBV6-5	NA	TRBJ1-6	TGTGCCAGCAGTAGGACAGAGAGGAATTCACCCCTCCACTTT	CASSRTERNSPLHF
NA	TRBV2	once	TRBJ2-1	TGTGCCAGCAACCTAGAACAAGTAAACAATGAGCAGTTCTTC	CASNLEQVNNEQFF
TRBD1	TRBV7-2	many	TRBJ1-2	TGTGCCAGCAGCTTAGGGGACGTCACTCCGACAGGGTTGGGTAGTGGCTACACCTTC	CASSLGDVTPTGLGSGYTF
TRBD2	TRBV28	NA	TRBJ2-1	TGTGCCAGCAGCTTTAGCGGGAGTGTCTACAATGAGCAGTTCTTC	CASSFSGSVYNEQFF
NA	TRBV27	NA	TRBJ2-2	TGTGCCAGTAGTCCGGGCAGGGATAACACCGGGGAGCTGTTTTTT	CASSPGRDNTGELFF
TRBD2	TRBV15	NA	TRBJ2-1	TGTGCCACCAGCAGAGGCCATAGCGGGAGGACATACAATGAGCAGTTCTTC	CATSRGHSGRTYNEQFF
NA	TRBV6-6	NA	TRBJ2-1	TGTGCCAGCAGTACCTACAAGAGTTACAATGAGCAGTTCTTC	CASSTYKSYNEQFF
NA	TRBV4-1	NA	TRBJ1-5	TGCGCCAGCAGTCGCAGCTTAGGGTCGGATCAGCCCCAGCATTTT	CASSRSLGSDQPQHF
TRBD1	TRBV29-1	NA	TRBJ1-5	TGCAGCGTCGAAAGACAGGGGCCTGCTCGGACTAGCAATCAGCCCCAGCATTTT	CSVERQGPARTSNQPQHF
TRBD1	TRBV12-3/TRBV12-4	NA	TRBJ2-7	TGTGCCAGCAGTTTCCGGGACAGGTTCTACGAGCAGTACTTC	CASSFRDRFYEQYF
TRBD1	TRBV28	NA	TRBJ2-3	TGTGCCAGCAGTCCTTGGGACAGGGAGACAGATACGCAGTATTTT	CASSPWDRETDTQYF
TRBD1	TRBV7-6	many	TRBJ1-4	TGTGCCAGCAGCTCCCTGGGACAGAAAAATGAAAAACTGTTTTTT	CASSSLGQKNEKLFF
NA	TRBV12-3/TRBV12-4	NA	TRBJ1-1	TGTGCCAGCAGCCCCGGGGGAGTTCGCACCGGTAGTTCTGAAGCTTTCTTT	CASSPGGVRTGSSEAFF
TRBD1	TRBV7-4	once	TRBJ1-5	TGTGCCAGCAGCTGGGACAGGGGTCCTCAGCCCCAGCATTTT	CASSWDRGPQPQHF
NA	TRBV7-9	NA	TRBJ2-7	TGTGCCAGCAGCTTACATGCCAGGGTGGGCGAGCAGTACTTC	CASSLHARVGEQYF
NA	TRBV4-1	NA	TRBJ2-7	TGCGCCAGCAGCCCCGCTTTAGGCTGGGGTACCTACGAGCAGTACTTC	CASSPALGWGTYEQYF
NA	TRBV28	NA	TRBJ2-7	TGTGCCAGCAGTTTCGCCGACTCCGAAGCCTACGAGCAGTACTTC	CASSFADSEAYEQYF
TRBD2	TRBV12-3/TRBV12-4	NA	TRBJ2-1	TGTGCCAGCAGCGTAGCGGGAGGTAACTACAATGAGCAGTTCTTC	CASSVAGGNYNEQFF
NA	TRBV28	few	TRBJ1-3	TGTGCCAGCAGTGCAGGAGACTCTGGAAACACCATATATTTT	CASSAGDSGNTIYF
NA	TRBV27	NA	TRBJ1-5	TGTGCCATGAGTCTCGGCGGAGGGCGGAATCAGCCCCAGCATTTT	CAMSLGGGRNQPQHF
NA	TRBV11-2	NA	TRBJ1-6	TGTGCCAGCAGCTTAAGCAACGTGGCCCTCCACTTT	CASSLSNVALHF
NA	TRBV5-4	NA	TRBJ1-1	TGTGCCAGCAGCTTGGTGGCGGGGCTGGGCACTGAAGCTTTCTTT	CASSLVAGLGTEAFF
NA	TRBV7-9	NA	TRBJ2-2	TGTGCCAGCAGCTTTAGTACGGCGAACACCGGGGAGCTGTTTTTT	CASSFSTANTGELFF
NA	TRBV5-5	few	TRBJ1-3	TGTGCCAGCACCCTTCAGGCCGGTGAGGGAAACACCATATATTTT	CASTLQAGEGNTIYF
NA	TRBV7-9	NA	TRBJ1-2	TGTGCCAGCAGCTTATCACCACGGTCGGGCTACACCTTC	CASSLSPRSGYTF
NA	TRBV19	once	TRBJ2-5	TGTGCCAGTAGCGGGAGCGAGGAGACCCAGTACTTC	CASSGSEETQYF
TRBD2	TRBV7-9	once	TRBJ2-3	TGTGCCAGCAGCTTAGTCGGTAGCGGGGACGGTTCAGATACGCAGTATTTT	CASSLVGSGDGSDTQYF
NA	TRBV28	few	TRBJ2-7	TGTGCCAGCAGTCCAAGTCGGGGGTTGGTGTACGAGCAGTACTTC	CASSPSRGLVYEQYF
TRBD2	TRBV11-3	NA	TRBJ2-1	TGTGCCAGCAGCTCCCCACTAGCGGGAGTTGAGAATGAGCAGTTCTTC	CASSSPLAGVENEQFF
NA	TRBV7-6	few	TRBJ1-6	TGTGCCAGCAGCTTAGTAGCACAGACCTTTGGGAATTCACCCCTCCACTTT	CASSLVAQTFGNSPLHF
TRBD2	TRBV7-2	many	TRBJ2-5	TGTGCCAGCAGCTTAGTGGTAGCGGGATGGGACCAAGAGACCCAGTACTTC	CASSLVVAGWDQETQYF
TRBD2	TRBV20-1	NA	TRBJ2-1	TGCAGTGCCCCTAAGCCGGCTAGCGGGGGTTACAATGAGCAGTTCTTC	CSAPKPASGGYNEQFF
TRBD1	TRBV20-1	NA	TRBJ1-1	TGCAGTGCTAGAGATGTCCAGGGGGCCGGTCTAACTGAAGCTTTCTTT	CSARDVQGAGLTEAFF
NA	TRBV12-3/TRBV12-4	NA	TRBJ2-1	TGTGCCAGCAGTTTGTCAGGGGGGGACCATGAGCAGTTCTTC	CASSLSGGDHEQFF